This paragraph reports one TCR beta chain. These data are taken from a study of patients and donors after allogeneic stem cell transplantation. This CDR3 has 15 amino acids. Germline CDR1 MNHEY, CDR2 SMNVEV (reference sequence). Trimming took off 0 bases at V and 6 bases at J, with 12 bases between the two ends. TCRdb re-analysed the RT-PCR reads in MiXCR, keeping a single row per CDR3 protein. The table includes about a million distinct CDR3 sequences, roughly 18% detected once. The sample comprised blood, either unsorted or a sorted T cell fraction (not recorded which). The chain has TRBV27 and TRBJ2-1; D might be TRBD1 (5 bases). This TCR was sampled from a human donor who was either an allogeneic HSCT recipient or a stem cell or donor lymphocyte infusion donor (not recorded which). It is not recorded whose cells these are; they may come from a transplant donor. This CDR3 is CASSLSISGANEQFF. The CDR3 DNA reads TGTGCCAGCAGTTTATCGATAAGTGGGGCCAATGAGCAGTTCTTC.